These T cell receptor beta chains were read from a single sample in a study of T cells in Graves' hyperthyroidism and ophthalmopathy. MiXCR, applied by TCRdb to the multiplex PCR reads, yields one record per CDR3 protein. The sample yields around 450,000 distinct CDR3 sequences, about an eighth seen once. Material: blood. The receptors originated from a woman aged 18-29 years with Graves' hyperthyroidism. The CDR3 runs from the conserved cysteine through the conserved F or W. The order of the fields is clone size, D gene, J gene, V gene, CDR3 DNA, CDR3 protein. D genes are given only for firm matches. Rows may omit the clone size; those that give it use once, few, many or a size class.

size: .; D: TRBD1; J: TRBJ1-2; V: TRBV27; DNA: TGTGCCAGCAGTTCCGACAGGGGGTCTACCCCTCTTCTAGGAGGCTACACCTTC; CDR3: CASSSDRGSTPLLGGYTF
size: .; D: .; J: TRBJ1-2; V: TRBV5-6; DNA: TGTGCCAGCAGCTCAACGGGACCGAGCTATGGCTACACCTTC; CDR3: CASSSTGPSYGYTF
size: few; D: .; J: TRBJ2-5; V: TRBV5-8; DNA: TGTGCCAGCAACGGTGGTTTCCAAGAGACCCAGTACTTC; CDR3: CASNGGFQETQYF
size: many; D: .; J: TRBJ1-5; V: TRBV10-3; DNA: TGTGCCATCAGTGAGGATTTCGGTCAGCCCCAGCATTTT; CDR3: CAISEDFGQPQHF
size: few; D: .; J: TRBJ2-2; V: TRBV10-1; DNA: TGCGCCAGCAGTGAGGGGAGGTCACCGCGCGGGGAGCTGTTTTTT; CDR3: CASSEGRSPRGELFF
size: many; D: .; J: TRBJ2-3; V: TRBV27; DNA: TGTGCCAGCAGTTTAGGGTATAGCACAGATACGCAGTATTTT; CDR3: CASSLGYSTDTQYF
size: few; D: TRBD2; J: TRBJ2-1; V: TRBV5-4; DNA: TGTGCCAGCCACGTAGCGGGAGACCCCAATGAGCAGTTCTTC; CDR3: CASHVAGDPNEQFF
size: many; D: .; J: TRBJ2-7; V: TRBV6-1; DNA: TGTGCCAGCAGTGACTGGACAGCGACGGGATTCTACGAGCAGTACTTC; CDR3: CASSDWTATGFYEQYF
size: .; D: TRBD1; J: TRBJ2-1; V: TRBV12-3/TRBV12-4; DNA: TGTGCCAGCAGTTTCGGGACAGGGGGCTACAATGAGCAGTTCTTC; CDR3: CASSFGTGGYNEQFF
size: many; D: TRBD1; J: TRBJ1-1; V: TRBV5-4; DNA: TGTGCCAGCAGCTTGGTACAGGGGGTGAACACTGAAGCTTTCTTT; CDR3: CASSLVQGVNTEAFF
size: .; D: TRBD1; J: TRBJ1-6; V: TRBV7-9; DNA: TGTGCCAGCAGCTTCGACAGGGGGCGATTAAATTCACCCCTCCACTTT; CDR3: CASSFDRGRLNSPLHF
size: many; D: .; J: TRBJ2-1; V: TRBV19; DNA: TGTGCCAACCGGAGTGAGCAGTTCTTC; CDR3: CANRSEQFF
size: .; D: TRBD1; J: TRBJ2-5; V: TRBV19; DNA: TGTGCCAGTAGTCCTACCGGGACAGGGGGCCGGGAGACCCAGTACTTC; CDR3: CASSPTGTGGRETQYF
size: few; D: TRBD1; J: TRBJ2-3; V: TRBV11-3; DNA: TGTGCCAGCAGCCTCGATCGGACAGGGGGCAGTCCAAGCACAGATACGCAGTATTTT; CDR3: CASSLDRTGGSPSTDTQYF
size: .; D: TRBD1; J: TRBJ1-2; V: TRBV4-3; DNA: TGCGCCAGCAGCCAACTCACAGGGGGCGCGTATGGCTACACCTTC; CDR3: CASSQLTGGAYGYTF
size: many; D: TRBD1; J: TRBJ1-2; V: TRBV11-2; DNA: TGTGCCAGCAGCCCGCGGACAGGGGGATCTGGCTACACCTTC; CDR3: CASSPRTGGSGYTF
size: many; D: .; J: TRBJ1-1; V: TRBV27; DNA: TGTGCCAGCAGTTTATTATCGAACACTGAAGCTTTCTTT; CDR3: CASSLLSNTEAFF
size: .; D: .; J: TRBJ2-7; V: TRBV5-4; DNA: TGTGCCAGCAGCTTCGCAACTGATCGATGGGGCTCCTACGAGCAGTACTTC; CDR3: CASSFATDRWGSYEQYF
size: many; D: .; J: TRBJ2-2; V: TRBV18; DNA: TGTGCCAGCTCACCACAAGGACAGAACACCGGGGAGCTGTTTTTT; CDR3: CASSPQGQNTGELFF
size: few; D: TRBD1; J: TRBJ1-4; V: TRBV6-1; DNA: TGTGCCAGCAGCCGGGACAGGGGTATCTTCGGTGAAAAACTGTTTTTT; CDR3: CASSRDRGIFGEKLFF
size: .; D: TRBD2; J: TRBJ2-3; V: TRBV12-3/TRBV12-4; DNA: TGTGCCAGCAGTTCGAGACTAGCGAATACAGATACGCAGTATTTT; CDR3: CASSSRLANTDTQYF
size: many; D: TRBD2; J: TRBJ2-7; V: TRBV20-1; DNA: TGCAGTGCTAGAGGCCTAGCGGAATCCTACGAGCAGTACTTC; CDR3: CSARGLAESYEQYF
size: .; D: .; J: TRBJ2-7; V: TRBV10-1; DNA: TGCGCCAGCAGTGGGACAGCAACCTACGAGCAGTACTTC; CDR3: CASSGTATYEQYF
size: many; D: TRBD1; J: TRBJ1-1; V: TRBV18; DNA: TGTGCCAGCTCCGGGACAGGACTGAACACTGAAGCTTTCTTT; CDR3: CASSGTGLNTEAFF
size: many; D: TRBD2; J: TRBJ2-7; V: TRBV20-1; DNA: TGCAGTGCTAGAGATCTGACTAGCGGATACTACGAGCAGTACTTC; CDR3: CSARDLTSGYYEQYF
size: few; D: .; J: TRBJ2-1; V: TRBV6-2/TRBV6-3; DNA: TGTGCCAGCAGTTACTATGCGGGAAGAAAGGACAATGAGCAGTTCTTC; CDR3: CASSYYAGRKDNEQFF
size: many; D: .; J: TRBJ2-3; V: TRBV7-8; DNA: TGTGCCAGCAGCTCGGGACTCCGGGGCACAGATACGCAGTATTTT; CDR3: CASSSGLRGTDTQYF
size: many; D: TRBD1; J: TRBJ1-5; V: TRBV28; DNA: TGTGCCAGCAGTTCCGGACAGGCTGTAGTCCAGCCCCAGCATTTT; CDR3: CASSSGQAVVQPQHF
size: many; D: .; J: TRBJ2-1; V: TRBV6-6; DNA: TGTGCCAGCAGTTACTCTCCCGTCTCCTACAATGAGCAGTTCTTC; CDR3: CASSYSPVSYNEQFF
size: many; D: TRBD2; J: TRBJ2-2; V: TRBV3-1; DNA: TGTGCCAGCAGCCGACTAGCGGGAGGCACCGGGGAGCTGTTTTTT; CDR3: CASSRLAGGTGELFF
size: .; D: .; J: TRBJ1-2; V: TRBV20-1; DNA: TGCAGTGTTAGAGATGGCTGGGACTATGGCTACACCTTC; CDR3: CSVRDGWDYGYTF
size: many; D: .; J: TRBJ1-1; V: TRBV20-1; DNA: TGCAGTGCTAGCCGGGGGCCTAGGAACACTGAAGCTTTCTTT; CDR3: CSASRGPRNTEAFF
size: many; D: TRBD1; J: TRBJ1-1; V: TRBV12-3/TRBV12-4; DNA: TGTGCCAGCAGTTTAGGACAGGGGGTGAACACTGAAGCTTTCTTT; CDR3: CASSLGQGVNTEAFF
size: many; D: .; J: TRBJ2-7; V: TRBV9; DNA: TGTGCCAGCAGCGTAGCGGACGGCGAGCAGTACTTC; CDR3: CASSVADGEQYF
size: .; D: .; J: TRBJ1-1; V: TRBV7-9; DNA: TGTGCCAGCAGCTTGGGGGGCAGGATGTCTTTCTTT; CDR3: CASSLGGRMSFF
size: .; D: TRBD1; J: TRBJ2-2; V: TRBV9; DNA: TGTGCCAGCAGCCCTGAACAGGGGGTAGGGACCGGGGAGCTGTTTTTT; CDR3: CASSPEQGVGTGELFF
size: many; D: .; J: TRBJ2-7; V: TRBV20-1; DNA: TGCAGTGCCCGGCAGGGGAGTGAATCCTACGAGCAGTACTTC; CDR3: CSARQGSESYEQYF
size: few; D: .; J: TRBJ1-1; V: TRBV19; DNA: TGTGCCAGTAGCCCGATTGGGGTGAACACTGAAGCTTTCTTT; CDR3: CASSPIGVNTEAFF
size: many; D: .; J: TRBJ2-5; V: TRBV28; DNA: TGTGCCAGCAGTCCCGTTTCCGGGAGTAGAGAGACCCAGTACTTC; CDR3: CASSPVSGSRETQYF
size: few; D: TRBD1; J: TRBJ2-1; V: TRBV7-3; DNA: TGTGCCAGCAGCTTATTAGGGACAGGGACCAATGAGCAGTTCTTC; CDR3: CASSLLGTGTNEQFF
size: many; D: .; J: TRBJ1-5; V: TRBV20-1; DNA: TGCAGTGCCCCACCAAAAGCCGGGACTCGGGTTTTTAGCAATCAGCCCCAGCATTTT; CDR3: CSAPPKAGTRVFSNQPQHF
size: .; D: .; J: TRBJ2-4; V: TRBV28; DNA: TGTGCCAGCAGTTTTCGGGGGCGGAAAAACATTCAGTACTTC; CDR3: CASSFRGRKNIQYF
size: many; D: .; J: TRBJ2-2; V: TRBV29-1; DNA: TGCAGCGTTGAAAGGAGGGGGATCGGGGAGCTGTTTTTT; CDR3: CSVERRGIGELFF
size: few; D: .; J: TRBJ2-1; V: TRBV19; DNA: TGTGCCAGTGGGGGGCAGTTCGATGAGCAGTTCTTC; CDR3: CASGGQFDEQFF
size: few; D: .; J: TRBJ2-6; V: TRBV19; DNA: TGTGCCAGTAGTATAAATCCAGCCAGCTCTGGGGCCAACGTCCTGACTTTC; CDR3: CASSINPASSGANVLTF
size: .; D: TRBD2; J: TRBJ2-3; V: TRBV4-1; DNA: TGCGCCAGCAGCCCGACTAGCGGGAGGTTGACAGATACGCAGTATTTT; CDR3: CASSPTSGRLTDTQYF
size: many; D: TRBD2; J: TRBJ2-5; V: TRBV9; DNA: TGTGCCAGCAGCGTAAGCGCTAGCGGGACGGAGACCCAGTACTTC; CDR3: CASSVSASGTETQYF
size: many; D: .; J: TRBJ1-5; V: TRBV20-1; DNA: TGCAGTGCTAGCTCCGACCCCGGTGGGAATCAGCCCCAGCATTTT; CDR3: CSASSDPGGNQPQHF
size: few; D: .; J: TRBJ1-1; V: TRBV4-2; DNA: TGTGCCAGCAGCCAAGCGGGCCATAAGATGGCTGAAGCTTTCTTT; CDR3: CASSQAGHKMAEAFF
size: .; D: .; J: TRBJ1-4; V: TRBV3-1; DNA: TGTGCCAGCAGCCAAGAATGGAAAGGGGGACTGTTTTTT; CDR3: CASSQEWKGGLFF
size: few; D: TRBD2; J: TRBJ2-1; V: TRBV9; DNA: TGTGCCAGCACCCCGACTAGCGGGAACAAAAATGAGCAGTTCTTC; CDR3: CASTPTSGNKNEQFF
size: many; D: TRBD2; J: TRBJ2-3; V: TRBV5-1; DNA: TGCGCCAGCAGCTTGGGCCTAGCGGGACGAACAGATACGCAGTATTTT; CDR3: CASSLGLAGRTDTQYF
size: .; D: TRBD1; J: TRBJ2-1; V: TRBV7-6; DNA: TGTGCCAGCAGCTCCCCAGGGGGAGTGCGAGACAATGGGCAGTTCTTC; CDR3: CASSSPGGVRDNGQFF
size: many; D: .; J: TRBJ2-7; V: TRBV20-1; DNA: TGCAGTGCTAGAGTACCCGGGGTTTTCTACGAGCAGTACTTC; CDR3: CSARVPGVFYEQYF